A selection of T cell receptor beta chains follows, all from one sample in a study of regulatory T cells in long-lasting Graves disease. MiXCR, applied by TCRdb to the multiplex PCR reads, yields one record per CDR3 protein. The top ten hold 22% of the sample, which has 300,000 to 400,000 distinct CDR3 sequences, 15% to 19% seen once. The sequenced sample was peripheral blood mononuclear cells (PBMCs), obtained at new diagnosis, from a patient treated with antithyroid drugs. Every receptor here comes from a female donor with Graves disease. Both conserved end residues are part of each CDR3. The D gene is left open where the match is weak. Size tells how often a clone was seen (once, few, many) or the class of an expanded clone, and some rows leave it out.

v_call,j_call,clone_size,d_call,cdr3_aa,cdr3_nt
TRBV6-1,TRBJ2-5,few,-,CASSEETDPSEETQYF,TGTGCCAGCAGTGAAGAAACAGACCCCTCAGAAGAGACCCAGTACTTC
TRBV28,TRBJ1-2,-,TRBD1,CASRNQGQGGYTF,TGTGCCAGCAGAAACCAGGGACAGGGGGGCTACACCTTC
TRBV6-2/TRBV6-3,TRBJ2-7,many,-,CASSYGAVSYEQYF,TGTGCCAGCAGTTACGGGGCTGTGTCCTACGAGCAGTACTTC
TRBV20-1,TRBJ1-2,few,-,CSARAAGLGYGYTF,TGCAGTGCTAGGGCGGCGGGACTGGGGTATGGCTACACCTTC
TRBV12-5,TRBJ2-1,few,-,CASGLVVSGGTYNEQFF,TGTGCTAGTGGTTTGGTAGTGTCAGGGGGGACCTACAATGAGCAGTTCTTC
TRBV19,TRBJ2-3,many,TRBD1,CASSRDRTTDTQYF,TGTGCCAGCAGTCGGGACAGGACCACAGATACGCAGTATTTT
TRBV19,TRBJ1-4,-,TRBD1,CASSPDRDRGPANEKLFF,TGTGCCAGTAGTCCCGACCGGGACAGGGGGCCGGCTAATGAAAAACTGTTTTTT
TRBV7-2,TRBJ2-2,many,TRBD2,CASSSPGLAGGGGTGELFF,TGTGCCAGCAGCTCTCCCGGACTAGCGGGAGGGGGGGGTACCGGGGAGCTGTTTTTT
TRBV9,TRBJ2-7,few,TRBD1,CASSAGQGPYEQYF,TGTGCCAGCAGCGCCGGACAGGGCCCCTACGAGCAGTACTTC
TRBV4-1,TRBJ2-7,few,TRBD2,CASSPNKRGGVGTSSYEQYF,TGCGCCAGCAGCCCCAATAAACGGGGGGGTGTAGGAACCAGCTCCTACGAGCAGTACTTC
TRBV5-1,TRBJ1-5,many,-,CASSPGVRDSNQPQHF,TGCGCCAGCAGCCCGGGTGTCAGGGATAGCAATCAGCCCCAGCATTTT
TRBV12-3/TRBV12-4,TRBJ1-2,once,TRBD1,CASSYWTGNNGYTF,TGTGCCAGCAGTTACTGGACAGGGAATAATGGCTACACCTTC
TRBV12-3/TRBV12-4,TRBJ1-1,many,-,CASSFQQGDTEAFF,TGTGCCAGCAGTTTCCAACAGGGAGACACTGAAGCTTTCTTT
TRBV24-1,TRBJ2-5,many,-,CATSVIGGKGETQYF,TGTGCCACCAGTGTCATTGGCGGGAAGGGAGAGACCCAGTACTTC
TRBV20-1,TRBJ2-1,-,TRBD2,CSARGPLAGAGSSYNEQFF,TGCAGTGCTAGAGGTCCCCTAGCGGGAGCGGGGAGCTCCTACAATGAGCAGTTCTTC
TRBV12-5,TRBJ2-2,few,-,CASGTTNTGELFF,TGTGCTAGCGGGACAACGAACACCGGGGAGCTGTTTTTT
TRBV5-1,TRBJ2-5,-,-,CASSVRRQETQYF,TGCGCCAGCAGCGTGAGACGGCAAGAGACCCAGTACTTC
TRBV12-3/TRBV12-4,TRBJ2-1,many,TRBD2,CASSPSGDYDYNEQFF,TGTGCCAGCAGCCCATCCGGGGACTACGACTACAATGAGCAGTTCTTC
TRBV25-1,TRBJ1-5,-,-,CASSVDGGVNQPQHF,TGTGCCAGCAGTGTCGACGGGGGCGTAAATCAGCCCCAGCATTTT
TRBV9,TRBJ2-3,-,TRBD2,CASSFGLAGGITDTQYF,TGTGCCAGCAGCTTCGGACTAGCGGGGGGGATCACAGATACGCAGTATTTT
TRBV6-1,TRBJ1-5,-,-,CASSDRWGSNQPQHF,TGTGCCAGCAGTGATAGGTGGGGGAGCAATCAGCCCCAGCATTTT
TRBV12-3/TRBV12-4,TRBJ2-5,-,TRBD2,CASSLFLPSGKETQYF,TGTGCCAGCAGTTTATTCCTCCCCAGCGGGAAAGAGACCCAGTACTTC
TRBV19,TRBJ2-1,-,TRBD2,CASSNAREGPSNEQFF,TGTGCCAGTAGTAATGCGCGGGAGGGCCCGAGCAATGAGCAGTTCTTC
TRBV5-1,TRBJ1-2,-,-,CASTHGSGYTF,TGCGCCAGCACCCACGGGAGTGGCTACACCTTC
TRBV28,TRBJ2-7,many,TRBD1,CASSSDREGNEQYF,TGTGCCAGCAGCTCCGACAGGGAAGGGAACGAGCAGTACTTC
TRBV24-1,TRBJ2-2,few,TRBD2,CATSRPSGRDNTGELFF,TGTGCCACCAGTAGACCTAGCGGGAGGGACAACACCGGGGAGCTGTTTTTT
TRBV27,TRBJ1-2,many,TRBD1,CASSTVRDSIRGYTF,TGTGCCAGCAGTACTGTACGGGACAGTATTAGGGGCTACACCTTC
TRBV27,TRBJ1-2,many,TRBD1,CASRPPGTGVGYTF,TGTGCCAGCAGACCCCCCGGGACAGGGGTTGGCTACACCTTC
TRBV24-1,TRBJ2-2,once,TRBD1,CATGTGINTGELFF,TGTGCCACCGGGACAGGGATCAACACCGGGGAGCTGTTTTTT
TRBV4-1,TRBJ1-1,many,-,CASSPPHRNTEAFF,TGCGCCAGCAGCCCCCCCCACAGGAACACTGAAGCTTTCTTT
TRBV30,TRBJ1-2,-,-,CAWSVGRTNYGYTF,TGTGCCTGGAGTGTGGGACGGACTAACTATGGCTACACCTTC
TRBV18,TRBJ1-1,-,-,CASSPGVDRPEAFF,TGTGCCAGCTCTCCAGGGGTAGATCGCCCTGAAGCTTTCTTT
TRBV7-3,TRBJ2-5,-,-,CACSLVPQETQYF,TGTGCCTGCAGCTTAGTACCCCAAGAGACCCAGTACTTC
TRBV7-9,TRBJ2-1,many,TRBD1,CASSSRQGTSYNEQFF,TGTGCCAGCAGCTCGCGACAGGGGACCTCCTACAATGAGCAGTTCTTC
TRBV4-1,TRBJ1-1,few,TRBD1,CASSQVQGAPNTEAFF,TGCGCCAGCAGCCAAGTGCAGGGGGCGCCGAACACTGAAGCTTTCTTT
TRBV11-2,TRBJ2-7,many,-,CASSLEAGPISEQYF,TGTGCCAGCAGCTTAGAGGCGGGTCCCATTTCCGAGCAGTACTTC
TRBV20-1,TRBJ1-4,many,-,CSAPALTLVEKLFF,TGCAGTGCCCCCGCCTTGACCTTGGTCGAAAAACTGTTTTTT
TRBV7-9,TRBJ2-2,-,-,CASRFGEELFF,TGTGCCAGCAGGTTTGGTGAGGAGCTGTTTTTT
TRBV7-8,TRBJ1-1,many,-,CASSRTRGEAFF,TGTGCCAGCAGCCGAACTAGGGGTGAAGCTTTCTTT
TRBV11-2,TRBJ1-5,-,-,CASSFRLKPLRQNQPQHF,TGTGCCAGCAGCTTCAGACTCAAGCCCCTCAGGCAAAATCAGCCCCAGCATTTT
TRBV11-2,TRBJ2-5,many,TRBD2,CASSLVQAGGETQYF,TGTGCCAGCAGCCTGGTGCAGGCGGGGGGGGAGACCCAGTACTTC
TRBV7-2,TRBJ2-7,many,TRBD1,CASSQGVRSYEQYF,TGTGCCAGCAGCCAGGGGGTTAGATCCTACGAGCAGTACTTC
TRBV13,TRBJ2-3,many,-,CASSLVRQRSTDTQYF,TGTGCCAGCAGCTTAGTTCGACAGCGAAGTACAGATACGCAGTATTTT
TRBV7-6,TRBJ2-1,once,-,CASSLVGQRYNEQFF,TGTGCCAGCAGCTTAGTAGGACAGCGCTACAATGAGCAGTTCTTC